This is a list of T cell receptor beta chains from one sample in a study of blood T cell repertoires in COVID-19. Sequenced by immunoSEQ multiplex PCR; TCRdb stores in-frame clones only, minus some. The table lists fewer than 450,000 clones, under 95% of them singletons. Sequenced input: peripheral blood. These receptors all stem from a woman under 30 who had recovered from COVID-19. Both conserved end residues are trimmed from each CDR3. The order of the fields is D gene, CDR3 length, V gene, J gene, clone size, CDR3 protein. A D gene is named only where the DNA matches it firmly. Only some rows state a clone size, as once, few, many or a class for expanded clones.

>-|14|TRBV11-3|TRBJ2-4|-
ASSLDPGTAKNIQY
>-|11|TRBV27|TRBJ1-2|-
ASSSGVVHGYT
>TRBD1|15|TRBV7-9|TRBJ1-2|-
ASSLAKTGVVSDGYT
>TRBD2|16|TRBV3-1/TRBV3-2|TRBJ2-3|-
ASSQDRRGRAITDTQY
>-|13|TRBV7-9|TRBJ1-1|-
ASSTSSRVNTEAF
>-|11|TRBV6-5|TRBJ2-1|-
ASSSSALNEQF
>TRBD1|14|TRBV7-6|TRBJ1-2|-
ASSLDTGGLNYGYT
>-|11|TRBV28|TRBJ1-3|-
ASSINSGNTIY
>-|9|TRBV20-1|TRBJ1-2|-
SASQEYGYT
>-|10|TRBV6-5|TRBJ2-1|-
ASSYPGNEQF
>TRBD1|12|TRBV7-2|TRBJ2-5|-
ASSFGQGQETQY
>-|12|TRBV25-1|TRBJ1-1|-
ASSQRGMNTEAF
>TRBD1|12|TRBV7-8|TRBJ1-4|-
ASSQTGNNEKLF
>TRBD1|13|TRBV7-9|TRBJ1-2|-
ASRERTGNDYGYT
>-|11|TRBV29-1|TRBJ2-5|few
SASGTSQETQY
>-|12|TRBV5-6|TRBJ1-6|-
ASRPGWDNSPLH
>TRBD2|15|TRBV24-1|TRBJ2-1|-
ATSDRSGTISYNEQF
>-|14|TRBV5-8|TRBJ1-6|-
ASSSLQSSYNSPLH
>TRBD2|15|TRBV6-4|TRBJ2-2|-
ASSDSGLAGVTGELF
>-|10|TRBV28|TRBJ1-2|-
ASSLAYYGYT
>TRBD2|13|TRBV27|TRBJ2-1|-
ASSAVAGRYNEQF
>-|14|TRBV4-3|TRBJ1-3|-
ASSQDTRWSGNTIY
>-|14|TRBV27|TRBJ1-2|once
ASSLFPGSTNYGYT
>-|14|TRBV30|TRBJ1-4|-
AWSAGRAGSGEKLF
>-|12|TRBV18|TRBJ1-2|-
ASSPQAGSDGYT
>-|12|TRBV11-2|TRBJ1-1|-
ASSLRGSNTEAF
>TRBD1|10|TRBV13|TRBJ2-1|-
ASSSGTGSKF
>TRBD2|15|TRBV4-1|TRBJ2-1|-
ASSRGSTSGVRGEQF
>-|9|TRBV28|TRBJ1-2|once
ASSSGRGYT
>-|11|TRBV5-1|TRBJ2-5|-
ASSSGTLETQY
>-|13|TRBV7-2|TRBJ2-1|-
ASSVAGQTNNEQF
>TRBD2|13|TRBV6-4|TRBJ2-1|once
ASSEWAGGRIEQF
>-|12|TRBV3-1/TRBV3-2|TRBJ1-1|-
ASSQESGVGIAF
>TRBD1|14|TRBV6-6|TRBJ1-5|-
ASSRQGWTRNQPQH
>-|13|TRBV2|TRBJ1-2|-
ASTSLWAGSYGYT
>-|11|TRBV4-1|TRBJ2-1|once
ASSRVEDNEQF
>TRBD2|16|TRBV5-8|TRBJ2-3|-
ASSREIRASGRADTQY
>-|12|TRBV7-9|TRBJ2-2|-
ASSFGANTGELF
>TRBD1|13|TRBV30|TRBJ2-4|-
AWESPGQAKNIQY
>TRBD2|14|TRBV11-3|TRBJ2-1|once
ASSLNLAGGNNEQF
>TRBD2|12|TRBV7-9|TRBJ2-1|few
ASTSGGTSAEQF